The clone carrying this T cell receptor beta chain has at least ten counts. The sample is drawn from a study of naive and memory T cell subsets. Trimming cost V 2 bases and J 4 bases; bases outside gene matches: 3. The CDR3 extends over 15 amino acids. Four PCR rounds used nested alpha and beta constant region primers plus the SP2 primer. Reverse transcription of blood and skin TCR RNA was primed at alpha and beta constant regions. MiXCR, run by TCRdb on the 5' RACE reads, gives a single entry per CDR3 protein. This sample has about 57,000 distinct CDR3 sequences; 7.6% occur once, and the top ten carry roughly 9.8%. The library had UMIs added by 3' ligation of an oligonucleotide to TCR cDNA. Adult healthy volunteers gave 2.5 ml peripheral blood for whole-blood RNA.

The chain is built from TRBV12-3 or TRBV12-4 and TRBJ2-1; 9 bases fit TRBD1. This clonotype originated in a female donor in good health. CDR3 residues: CASSLTTGGYNEQFF. Here the CDR3 DNA reads TGTGCCAGCAGTTTAACGACAGGGGGATACAATGAGCAGTTCTTC.